Shown below are 8 T cell receptor beta chains from a single sample sequenced in a study of CD8+ T cells in alopecia areata. Following extraction, RNA underwent reverse transcription to cDNA, which served as the sequencing template. Profiled with immunoSEQ multiplex PCR; TCRdb holds only in-frame clones, not every one. Of around 100,000 clones listed, around 60% are singletons. The sequencing input was CD4+ T cells sorted from blood. Every receptor here comes from a human donor in good health.

V and J are TRBV25-1 and TRBJ1-2; 9 bases are a match to TRBD1. The trim removed 3 bases at V and 13 bases at J, leaving 9 bases unmatched. This CDR3 is built from 13 residues. Germline-derived CDR1 and CDR2 are MGHDK and SYGVNS. CDR3 coding DNA: TGTGCCAGCAGTGATCGAGGGACAGGGTTGCTCACCTTC. Protein product: CASSDRGTGLLTF.

The table lists this clone with a count of one. This sequence joins TRBV11-2 and TRBJ1-1, with a tentative D call TRBD1 (6 bases). The CDR3 contains 13 residues. V lost 5 bases, J lost 10 bases, and 17 bases lay in between. CDR1 is SGHAT and CDR2 is FQNNGV in the germline V gene. The CDR3 protein is CASSPRGTRGAFF. CDR3 bases: TGTGCCAGCAGCCCCAGGGGAACGAGGGGAGCTTTCTTT. Together with reference TRBV11-2 and TRBJ1-1, the CDR3 gives the full variable domain: EAGVAQSPRYKIIEKRQSVAFWCNPISGHATLYWYQQILGQGPKLLIQFQNNGVVDDSQLPKDRFSAERLKGVDSTLKIQPAKLEDSAVYLCASSPRGTRGAFFGQGTRLTVV.

V is TRBV7-2 and J is TRBJ1-1; D is unclear. Trimming left V 2 bases short and J 0 bases short, with 7 bases between. CDR3 size: 14 residues. Germline V gene sequence: CDR1 SGHTA, CDR2 FQGNSA. CDR3 nucleotides: TGTGCCAGCAGCTTAAACTGGATGAACACTGAAGCTTTCTTT. Translation gives CASSLNWMNTEAFF.

This chain joins TRBV30 and TRBJ1-2; tentative D call: TRBD1 (5 bases). In germline, CDR1 is GTSNPN, CDR2 SVGIG (reference sequence). Trimming shortened V by 2 bases and J by 5 bases, and 12 bases separated the two germline ends. The CDR3 spans 13 residues. The CDR3 loop is CAWSFGTVYGYTF. The CDR3 DNA is TGTGCCTGGAGTTTCGGGACCGTGTATGGCTACACCTTC.

The chain links TRBV29-1 to TRBJ2-7, with TRBD1 matching over 7 bases. From germline, CDR1 is SQVTM and CDR2 ANQGSEA. The CDR3 is made up of 13 amino acids. Losses at the gene ends were 7 bases for V and 0 bases for J; bases not matched to a gene: 6. The CDR3 DNA reads TGCAGCGCCGAGCAGGGGGACTCCTACGAGCAGTACTTC. Translation gives CSAEQGDSYEQYF.

The chain couples TRBV25-1 to TRBJ2-1, with D possibly called TRBD1 or TRBD2 (5 bases each). This CDR3 is 18 amino acids long. The germline V and J ends were trimmed by 4 bases and 7 bases, with 26 bases remaining between them. CDR1 and CDR2 from the germline V gene are MGHDK and SYGVNS. The CDR3 DNA is TGTGCCAGCAGTGGAGGGGCCCAGGGAAAGGAGCCGAGGAATGAGCAGTTCTTC. It codes for CASSGGAQGKEPRNEQFF.

This chain uses TRBV18 with TRBJ1-6; D call uncertain. CDR3 size: 15 residues. Germline V gene sequence: CDR1 KGHSH, CDR2 LQKENI. Trimming took off 2 bases at V and 3 bases at J, with 8 bases between the two ends. CDR3 nucleotide sequence: TGTGCCAGCTCACCATCTATGGGCTATAATTCACCCCTCCACTTT. Translating gives CASSPSMGYNSPLHF. Full variable domain (missing parts from reference TRBV18 and TRBJ1-6): NAGVMQNPRHLVRRRGQEARLRCSPMKGHSHVYWYRQLPEEGLKFMVYLQKENIIDESGMPKERFSAEFPKEGPSILRIQQVVRGDSAAYFCASSPSMGYNSPLHFGNGTRLTVT.

V and J are TRBV2 and TRBJ2-2; perhaps TRBD2 as D (6 bases). The CDR3 loop spans 15 amino acids. The germline V and J ends were trimmed by 3 bases and 1 base, with 9 bases remaining between them. Germline CDR1 reads SNHLY; CDR2 reads FYNNEI. For the CDR3, the DNA is TGTGCCAGCAGTGAGGGACTCAAGAACACCGGGGAGCTGTTTTTT. Translated: CASSEGLKNTGELFF.